This T cell receptor (beta chain) appears in the sequencing data of a study of beta chain features in type 1 diabetes. Background on the study: On cell yields, gender and age, patients and healthy donors were similar. Study conclusions and caveats: For Type 1 diabetes patients, all four CD4+ subsets carried TCRB CDR3s that were moderately but significantly shorter. VDJ junctions from patients with type 1 diabetes contained fewer insertions and more deletions.

The trim removed 2 bases at V and 7 bases at J, leaving 10 bases unmatched. Germline CDR1 SGHDT, CDR2 YYEEEE. The CDR3 runs to 16 residues. This clone has more than one count but fewer than ten. The antigen is not known. cDNA synthesis used the whole RNA isolate, giving expressed TCRB sequences. Here immunoSEQ multiplex PCR was the method, and the copy in TCRdb shows in-frame clones only, minus some. Altogether under 300,000 clones are present, about 15% being singletons, with the ten largest covering around 0.019%. This receptor was obtained from a man between 25 and 39 years old with type 1 diabetes. The sample consisted of naive CD4+ T cells from blood. The chain joins TRBV5-6 to TRBJ2-3; 10 nucleotides agree with TRBD2. This CDR3 is CASSFRLAGRGHTQYF. In DNA form, the CDR3 reads TGTGCCAGCAGCTTCCGACTAGCGGGCAGGGGGCATACGCAGTATTTT.